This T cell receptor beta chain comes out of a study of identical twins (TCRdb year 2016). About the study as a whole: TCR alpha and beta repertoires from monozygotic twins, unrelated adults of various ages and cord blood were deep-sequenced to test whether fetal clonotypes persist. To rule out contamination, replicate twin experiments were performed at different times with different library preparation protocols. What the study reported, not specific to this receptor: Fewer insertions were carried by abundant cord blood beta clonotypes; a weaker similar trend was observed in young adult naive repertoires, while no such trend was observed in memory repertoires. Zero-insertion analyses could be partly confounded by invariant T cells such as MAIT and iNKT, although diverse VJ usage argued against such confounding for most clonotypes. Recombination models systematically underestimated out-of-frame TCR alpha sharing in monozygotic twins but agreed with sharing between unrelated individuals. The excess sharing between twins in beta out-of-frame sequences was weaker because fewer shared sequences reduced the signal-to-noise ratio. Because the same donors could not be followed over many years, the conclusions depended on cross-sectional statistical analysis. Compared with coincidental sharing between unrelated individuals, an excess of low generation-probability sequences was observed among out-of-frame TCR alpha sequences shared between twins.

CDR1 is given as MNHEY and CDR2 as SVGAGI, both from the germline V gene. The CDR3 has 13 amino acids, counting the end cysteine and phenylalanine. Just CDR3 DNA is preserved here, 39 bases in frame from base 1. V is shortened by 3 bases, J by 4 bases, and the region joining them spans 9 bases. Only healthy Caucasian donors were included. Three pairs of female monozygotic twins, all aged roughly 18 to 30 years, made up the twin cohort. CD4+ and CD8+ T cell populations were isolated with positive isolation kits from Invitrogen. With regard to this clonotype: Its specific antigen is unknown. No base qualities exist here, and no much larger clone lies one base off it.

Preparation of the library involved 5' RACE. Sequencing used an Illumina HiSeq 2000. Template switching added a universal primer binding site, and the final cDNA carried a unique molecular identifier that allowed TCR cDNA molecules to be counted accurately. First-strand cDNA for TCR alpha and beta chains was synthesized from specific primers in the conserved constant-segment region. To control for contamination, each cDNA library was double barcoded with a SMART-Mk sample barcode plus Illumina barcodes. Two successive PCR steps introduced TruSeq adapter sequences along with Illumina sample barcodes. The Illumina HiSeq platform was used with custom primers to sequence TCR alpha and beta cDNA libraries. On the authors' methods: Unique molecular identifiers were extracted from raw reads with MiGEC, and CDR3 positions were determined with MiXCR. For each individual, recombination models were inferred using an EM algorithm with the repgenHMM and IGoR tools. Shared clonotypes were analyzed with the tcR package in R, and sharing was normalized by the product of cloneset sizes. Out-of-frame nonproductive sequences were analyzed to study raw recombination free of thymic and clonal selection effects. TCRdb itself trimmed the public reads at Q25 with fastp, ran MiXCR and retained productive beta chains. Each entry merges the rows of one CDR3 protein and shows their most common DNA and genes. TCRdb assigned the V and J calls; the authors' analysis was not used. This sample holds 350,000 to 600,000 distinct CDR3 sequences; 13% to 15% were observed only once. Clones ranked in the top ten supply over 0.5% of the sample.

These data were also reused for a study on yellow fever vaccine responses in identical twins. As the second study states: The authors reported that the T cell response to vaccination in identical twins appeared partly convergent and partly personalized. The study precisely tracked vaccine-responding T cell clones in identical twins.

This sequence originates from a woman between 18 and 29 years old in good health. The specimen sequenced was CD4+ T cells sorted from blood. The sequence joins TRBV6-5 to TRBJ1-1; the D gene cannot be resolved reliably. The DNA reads TGTGCCAGCAGTTATAAAGGTGCCACTGAAGCTTTCTTT. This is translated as CASSYKGATEAFF.